Included here is one TCR beta chain sequence, with context. The data belong to a study of blood T cell repertoires in COVID-19. Whole-study context: Both acute and convalescent COVID-19 samples were obtained from the United States, Italy and Spain.

CDR3 length: 16 residues. Trimming took 4 bases from V and 4 from J, leaving 18 bases between them. CDR1 and CDR2 from the germline V gene are SGDLS and YYNGEE. Here immunoSEQ multiplex PCR was the method, and the copy in TCRdb shows in-frame clones only, minus some. Among 90,000 to 140,000 clones, about 85% were seen once, and the ten largest hold more than 4%. The receptor comes from a man in his forties or fifties with acute or convalescent COVID-19. The sample comprised peripheral blood. The chain is built from TRBV9 and TRBJ2-1; D possibly corresponds to TRBD1 (5 bases). The CDR3, as DNA: TGTGCCAGCAGCCCGGAAAGTGGGGCGGAATACAATGAGCAGTTCTTC. Translation gives CASSPESGAEYNEQFF.